These 12 T cell receptor beta chains originate from one sample sequenced in a study of shared clonotypes between healthy human individuals. Naive CD8 cells were CD45RO-negative, positively selected for CCR7, excluding terminally differentiated effector memory CD45RA+ cells. Data came from immunoSEQ multiplex PCR; TCRdb stores just in-frame clones and leaves some out. The sample comprises more than 2 million clones, just under 95% of which are singletons, and 0.85% to 1.2% rests with the top ten. Specimen: naive CD8+ T cells sorted from blood. The source of these receptors is a man younger than 35 in good health.

In DNA form, the CDR3 reads TGTGCCAGCAGCTTTGTTCGACAACGTGCGAACACCGGGGAGCTGTTTTTT. Amino acid sequence: CASSFVRQRANTGELFF. The chain uses TRBV12-1 and TRBJ2-2; the table's D call of TRBD1 was not tested on the DNA. TRBV12-1 is recorded as a pseudogene. This CDR3 region has 17 residues.

J is TRBJ1-5 and V is TRBV27; no clear D. This CDR3 has 15 amino acids. The ends were cut back, 3 bases at V and 0 bases at J, with 9 bases in the middle. Germline CDR1 and CDR2: MNHEY and SMNVEV (reference sequence). The CDR3 region has the DNA TGTGCCAGCAGTTTTTTCGCCGGTAGCAATCAGCCCCAGCATTTT. Amino acids: CASSFFAGSNQPQHF.

The chain links TRBV19 to TRBJ1-5; TRBD1 might be the D (5 bases). Germline values: CDR1 LNHDA, CDR2 SQIVND (reference sequence). The V end was cut by 0 bases, the J end by 0 bases, with 6 bases between. The CDR3 totals 15 residues. For the CDR3, the DNA is TGTGCCAGTAGTATAGAGGACACTAGCAATCAGCCCCAGCATTTT. As protein: CASSIEDTSNQPQHF.

CDR3 residues: CASSYDLTASSYEQYF. In nucleotides, the CDR3 is TGTGCCAGCAGCTACGACTTGACAGCTTCGTCCTACGAGCAGTACTTC. The rearrangement links TRBV28 to TRBJ2-7; a weak D match, TRBD1 (5 bases). The V and J ends lost 6 bases and 1 base respectively, with 19 bases between them. CDR1 is MDHEN, CDR2 SYDVKM, per germline. The CDR3 has 16 residues.

The rearrangement uses TRBV7-9 and TRBJ1-2; 8 bases match TRBD1. Germline V CDR1 and CDR2: SEHNR, FQNEAQ (reference sequence). J lost 8 bases, V lost 4 bases, and 9 bases had no gene match. The CDR3 has 14 amino acids. CDR3 region: CASSSSQGVRGYTF. For the CDR3, the DNA is TGTGCCAGCAGCTCATCACAGGGGGTTCGAGGCTACACCTTC.

Concerning this clone itself: The identical CDR3 is also encoded by other nucleotide sequences in the sample. This chain joins TRBV7-9 and TRBJ2-3; no definite D call. CDR3 length: 12 amino acids. CDR1 SEHNR and CDR2 FQNEAQ come from the germline V gene (reference sequence). V was shortened by 1 base and J by 5 bases, with 4 bases between the two germline ends. The CDR3 protein is CASSLGVDTQYF. The DNA for the CDR3 is TGTGCCAGCAGCTTAGGAGTAGATACGCAGTATTTT.

The chain has TRBV7-8 and TRBJ2-1; maybe TRBD2 (5 bases). The V end was cut by 5 bases, the J end by 7 bases, with 21 bases between. CDR3 length equals 16 residues. The germline CDR1 and CDR2 sequences are SGHVS and FQNEAQ. CDR3 residues: CASSPSPTLPGNEQFF. CDR3 bases: TGTGCCAGCAGCCCTAGTCCAACTCTCCCGGGGAATGAGCAGTTCTTC.

The chain couples TRBV10-2 to TRBJ2-1; 8 bases agree with TRBD2. In germline, CDR1 is WSHSY, CDR2 SAAADI. Trimming removed 6 bases from V and 10 bases from J; junction bases left unmatched: 8. The CDR3 has 13 residues. The DNA for the CDR3 is TGCGCCAGCAGGGAGCGGGAGCCCCCCGAGCAGTTCTTC. Residues: CASREREPPEQFF.

J is TRBJ2-7 and V is TRBV5-1; 11 bases are a match to TRBD2. V shed 4 bases, J shed 0 bases, and the junction held 12 bases outside the gene matches. The length of the CDR3 is 18 residues. Germline V lookup: CDR1 SGHRS, CDR2 YFSETQ. The CDR3: CASSDGLAGLPSSYEQYF. The CDR3 DNA reads TGCGCCAGCAGCGATGGACTAGCGGGTCTTCCGAGCTCCTACGAGCAGTACTTC.

CDR3 protein: CASSQSLGEGYNEQFF. The CDR3 DNA sequence: TGCGCCAGCAGCCAATCTCTAGGGGAAGGGTACAATGAGCAGTTCTTC. The chain couples TRBV4-3 to TRBJ2-1, with a tentative D call TRBD1 (5 bases). CDR3 size: 16 residues. Germline-derived CDR1 and CDR2 are LGHNA and YSLEER. Deletions cut 2 bases from V and 4 bases from J, with 15 bases between.

The genes are TRBV4-1 and TRBJ1-5; D gene unclear. This CDR3 has 14 amino acids. Germline V gene data show CDR1 as MGHRA and CDR2 as YSYEKL. V lost 4 bases and J 2 bases, leaving 9 bases between the germline ends. The CDR3: CASSLGIGNQPQHF. CDR3 sequence (DNA): TGCGCCAGCAGCCTTGGGATTGGCAATCAGCCCCAGCATTTT.

This sequence joins TRBV4-3 and TRBJ2-7, with TRBD2 matching over 8 bases. The CDR3 covers 16 residues. Germline-derived CDR1 and CDR2 are LGHNA and YSLEER. V gave up 1 base and J gave up 0 bases; unmatched junction bases: 5. CDR3 nucleotides: TGCGCCAGCAGCCAAGTATACGGGGGGGTCTCCTACGAGCAGTACTTC. Its translation: CASSQVYGGVSYEQYF.